The 15 T cell receptor beta chains presented below share a single source sample, sequenced in a study of metastatic and nonmetastatic thyroid tumors. TCRdb re-clonotyped the PCR reads via MiXCR. The profile shows fewer than 4,500 clones, 30% to 45% of them singletons. Each patient went into thyroid surgery without having received any treatment. Sequenced: tumor tissue. These receptors all stem from a male donor with papillary thyroid cancer or a benign thyroid nodule (not recorded which). Some clones in this sample may be carry-over from other donors' samples.

For the CDR3, the DNA is TGTGCCAGCAGTGACGTGGCCACAGGTGTTTACAATGAGCAGTTCTTC. Its translation is CASSDVATGVYNEQFF. V and J are TRBV6-1 and TRBJ2-1; tentative D call: TRBD1 (5 bases). There are 16 residues in the CDR3. V was pared by 3 bases and J by 4 bases, with 16 bases between. The V gene's germline CDR1 is MNHNS and CDR2 SASEGT.

This clone was detected a few times. The gene calls are TRBV6-2 or TRBV6-3 and TRBJ1-5; 7 bases are a match to TRBD1. The CDR3 has 16 amino acids. V lost 2 bases, J lost 1 base, and 5 bases stayed unmatched. CDR1 is MNHEY and CDR2 is SVGEGT in the germline V gene. The CDR3 reads CASSYIRGRSNQPQHF. In DNA form, the CDR3 reads TGTGCCAGCAGTTACATCAGGGGGAGAAGCAATCAGCCCCAGCATTTT.

This clone has a single count. The V and J genes are TRBV30 and TRBJ1-2, with D possibly being TRBD1 (6 bases). CDR1 is GTSNPN, CDR2 SVGIG, per germline (reference sequence). Trimming removed 0 bases at V and 7 bases at J, with 15 bases between. The CDR3 contains 14 residues. The CDR3 here is CAWSVGWGARGYTF. The CDR3 bases are TGTGCCTGGAGTGTTGGTTGGGGGGCGCGTGGCTACACCTTC.

In this sample, this clone turned up a few times. J is TRBJ2-2 and V is TRBV2; D is perhaps TRBD1 (5 bases). Trimming left V 7 bases short and J 1 base short, with 10 bases between. In germline, CDR1 is SNHLY, CDR2 FYNNEI. The CDR3 spans 14 residues. As DNA, the CDR3 is TGTGCCAGCAAAGAACAGGAGAACACCGGGGAGCTGTTTTTT. Translating gives CASKEQENTGELFF.

The chain recombines TRBV2 with TRBJ1-2; no clear D gene. The germline gives CDR1 SNHLY, CDR2 FYNNEI. This CDR3 region has 13 residues. Trimming shortened V by 4 bases and J by 7 bases, and 13 bases separated the two germline ends. CDR3 DNA sequence: TGTGCCAGCAGTGCGGCAGTCCACGGTGGCTACACCTTC. Protein sequence: CASSAAVHGGYTF.

The chain joins TRBV11-2 to TRBJ2-3; no clear D gene. Deletions cut 2 bases from V and 5 bases from J, with 14 bases between. Per the germline V gene, CDR1 is SGHAT and CDR2 is FQNNGV. The CDR3 loop spans 15 amino acids. CDR3 coding DNA: TGTGCCAGCAGCTTATTATTTGGTAGTTTAGATACGCAGTATTTT. Translation gives CASSLLFGSLDTQYF.

The chain links TRBV5-1 to TRBJ2-1; D is unclear. Germline V gene sequence: CDR1 SGHRS, CDR2 YFSETQ. The V end lost 0 bases, the J end lost 3 bases, and 10 bases lay between the germline ends. The CDR3 spans 15 residues. CDR3 coding DNA: TGCGCCAGCAGCTTGGGAAACCCAAACTACAATGAGCAGTTCTTC. Translating it yields CASSLGNPNYNEQFF.

J is TRBJ2-7 and V is TRBV6-1, with 7 positions matching TRBD1. V trimming: 6 bases; J trimming: 2 bases; junction bases outside the gene matches: 10. Per the germline V gene, CDR1 is MNHNS and CDR2 is SASEGT. The CDR3 length is 15 residues. As DNA, the CDR3 is TGTGCCAGCAGCCCCTCCGGGGACAGCGCCTACGAGCAGTACTTC. Its translation is CASSPSGDSAYEQYF.

This clone turned up a few times. The chain combines TRBV28 with TRBJ2-1; possible D gene TRBD2, 6 bases. Trimming stripped 2 bases from V and 4 bases from J, with 15 bases between. The CDR3 runs 16 residues. The germline V gene has CDR1 MDHEN and CDR2 SYDVKM. The DNA of the CDR3 is TGTGCCAGCAGTTTAGGCTGGGATGGACTATACAATGAGCAGTTCTTC. This translates into CASSLGWDGLYNEQFF.

The V and J genes are TRBV30 and TRBJ2-3, with a possible D match to TRBD1 (6 bases). Germline values: CDR1 GTSNPN, CDR2 SVGIG (reference sequence). There are 14 residues in the CDR3. Trimming left V 5 bases short and J 1 base short, with 13 bases between. CDR3 loop: CAWAQGYGTDTQYF. DNA of the CDR3: TGTGCCTGGGCACAGGGTTACGGCACAGATACGCAGTATTTT.

This clone was detected only a few times. This rearrangement joins TRBV19 to TRBJ1-5; D not resolved. The V end was cut by 7 bases, the J end by 5 bases, with 15 bases between. Per the germline V gene, CDR1 is LNHDA and CDR2 is SQIVND (reference sequence). This CDR3 has 14 amino acids. The CDR3 region has the DNA TGTGCCAGTACCGCGGGCCAGGCGGATCAGCCCCAGCATTTT. Protein: CASTAGQADQPQHF.

This clone was picked up a small number of times. The chain links TRBV28 to TRBJ1-5, with 9 nucleotides matching TRBD1. Germline assignment: CDR1 MDHEN and CDR2 SYDVKM. V was clipped by 5 bases and J by 6 bases; unmatched bases: 5. This CDR3 region has 14 residues. The CDR3 coding sequence is TGTGCCAGCAGTGAAACAGGGGGCAGTCAGCCCCAGCATTTT. The encoded protein is CASSETGGSQPQHF.

There are a few counts of this clone. V and J are TRBV28 and TRBJ1-4; D is undetermined. V was shortened by 4 bases and J by 5 bases, with 11 bases between the two germline ends. This CDR3 is 14 amino acids long. Germline V gives CDR1 MDHEN, CDR2 SYDVKM. The CDR3 nucleotides are TGTGCCAGCAGTTCAAGGGCGCTGAATGAAAAACTGTTTTTT. Protein sequence: CASSSRALNEKLFF.

This clone was counted a few times. The genes are TRBV28 and TRBJ1-5; 9 bases are a match to TRBD1. Unmatched junction bases numbered 5, after V lost 6 bases and J lost 2 bases. The CDR3 runs to 15 residues. CDR1 MDHEN and CDR2 SYDVKM come from the germline V gene. The CDR3 DNA reads TGTGCCAGCAGCCAACAGGGGGCCGGCAATCAGCCCCAGCATTTT. Translation: CASSQQGAGNQPQHF.

The chain employs TRBV4-1 and TRBJ2-2, with D perhaps TRBD1 (7 bases). Germline assignment: CDR1 MGHRA and CDR2 YSYEKL. Between the trimmed V and J ends, which lost 5 bases and 8 bases, there was a span of 15 bases. This CDR3 region has 14 residues. CDR3 coding DNA: TGCGCCAGCAGCTATCAGGGGGGCGCGGGGGAGCTGTTTTTT. Amino acid sequence: CASSYQGGAGELFF.